The clone carrying this T cell receptor beta chain turned up a few times. In the original processing: Nucleated cell counts were estimated from reference gene primer amplification. Using immunoSEQ multiplex PCR, the repertoire was profiled, and TCRdb retains in-frame clones only, with some absent. For V, J and clone size, that table is used; D and trimming come from the DNA. Found here are fewer than 80,000 clones, around 88% of them singletons; the top ten hold 6.5% to 9.5%. The data stem from a study of blood T cell repertoires in COVID-19. The wider study: Donors in the United States, Italy and Spain gave samples during acute or convalescent COVID-19. The analysed material was cDNA or gDNA that came from T cells, B-cell-depleted T cells, or PBMCs.

Trimming at V came to 4 bases and at J to 7 bases, leaving 6 bases not matched to a gene. The CDR3 is 14 residues long. Germline CDR1 reads SGHVS; CDR2 reads FQNEAQ. This receptor was taken from a man between 25 and 39 years old with acute or convalescent COVID-19. The chain joins TRBV7-8 to TRBJ2-2; TRBD1 agrees at 7 bases. Sequencing input: peripheral blood. CDR3 region: CASSWGQSIGELFF. CDR3 DNA: TGTGCCAGCAGCTGGGGACAGAGTATCGGGGAGCTGTTTTTT. The full variable domain, with the rest looked up from reference TRBV7-8 and TRBJ2-2, is GAGVSQSPRYKVAKRGQDVALRCDPISGHVSLFWYQQALGQGPEFLTYFQNEAQLDKSGLPSDRFFAERPEGSVSTLKIQRTQQEDSAVYLCASSWGQSIGELFFGEGSRLTVL.